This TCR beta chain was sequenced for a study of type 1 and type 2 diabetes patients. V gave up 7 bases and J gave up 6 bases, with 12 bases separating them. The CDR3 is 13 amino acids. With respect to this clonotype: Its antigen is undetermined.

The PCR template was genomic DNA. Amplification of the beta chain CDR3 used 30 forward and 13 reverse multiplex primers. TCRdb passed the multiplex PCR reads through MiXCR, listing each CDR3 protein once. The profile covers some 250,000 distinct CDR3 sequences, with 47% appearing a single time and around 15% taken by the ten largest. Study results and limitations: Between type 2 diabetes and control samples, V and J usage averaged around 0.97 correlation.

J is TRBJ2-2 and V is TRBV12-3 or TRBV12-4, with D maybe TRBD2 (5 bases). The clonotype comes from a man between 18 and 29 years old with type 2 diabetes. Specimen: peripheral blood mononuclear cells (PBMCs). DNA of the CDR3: TGTGCCAGCACCACTAGGCGGTCCGGGGAGCTGTTTTTT. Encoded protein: CASTTRRSGELFF.